This T cell receptor (beta chain) was observed in a study of blood T cell repertoires in COVID-19. The overall study: Acute-phase and convalescent COVID-19 samples originated in the United States, Italy and Spain. PBMCs, B-cell-depleted T cells, or T cells provided the cDNA or gDNA that made up the material.

CDR1 is MNHNY, CDR2 SVGAGI, per germline (reference sequence). Trimming cost V 6 bases and J 4 bases, with 18 bases left between them. The CDR3 extends over 15 amino acids. Authors' analysis steps: From reference gene primer amplification, estimates of nucleated cell counts were derived. Clones were read by immunoSEQ multiplex PCR, and TCRdb kept only the in-frame ones, dropping some. V and J calls and clone size follow that table, whereas D and trimming were derived from the DNA. In the table there are around 150,000 clones, around nine tenths of which are singletons. The chain has TRBV6-6 and TRBJ1-2; the D gene is possibly TRBD1 (5 bases). The receptor's source is a woman in her seventies with COVID-19, enrolled during active disease. Sequenced material: peripheral blood. The CDR3 reads CASSYPDTIGYGYTF. As DNA, the CDR3 is TGTGCCAGCAGCTACCCGGACACGATCGGCTATGGCTACACCTTC.